These T cell receptor beta chains were read from a single sample in a study of STAT5B mutations in CD4+ large granular lymphocyte leukemia. TCRdb keeps only in-frame clones here, not all; method: immunoSEQ multiplex PCR. Of about 21,000 clones detected, around 70% appear once; the ten largest clones hold about 30%. The sequenced sample consisted of CD4+ T cells from blood buffy coats. The source of these receptors is a human donor in good health. Each CDR3 is given with its conserved first and last residue. The order of the fields is J gene, D gene, clone size, V gene, CDR3 DNA, CDR3 protein. A D gene is named only where the DNA matches it firmly. A row's size may be missing; if present it is once, few, many or a size class.

J gene: TRBJ2-7; D gene: .; clone size: few; V gene: TRBV21-1; CDR3 DNA: TGTGCCAGCAGCACCGGGACCGCGTCCTACGAGCAGTACTTC; CDR3 protein: CASSTGTASYEQYF
J gene: TRBJ2-1; D gene: TRBD2; clone size: .; V gene: TRBV4-1; CDR3 DNA: TGCGCCAGCAGCTTGTCTAGCGGGGCCCACAATGAGCAGTTCTTC; CDR3 protein: CASSLSSGAHNEQFF
J gene: TRBJ1-1; D gene: .; clone size: few; V gene: TRBV6-4; CDR3 DNA: TGTGCCAGCAGTATGAAGAGTAACACTGAAGCTTTCTTT; CDR3 protein: CASSMKSNTEAFF
J gene: TRBJ1-5; D gene: .; clone size: few; V gene: TRBV2; CDR3 DNA: TGTGCCAGCAGCGCAGGGGCGAGTCAGCCCCAGCATTTT; CDR3 protein: CASSAGASQPQHF
J gene: TRBJ1-2; D gene: TRBD1; clone size: .; V gene: TRBV18; CDR3 DNA: TGTGCCAGCTCACCCCGGACAGGGGAGAACTATGGCTACACCTTC; CDR3 protein: CASSPRTGENYGYTF
J gene: TRBJ2-1; D gene: TRBD2; clone size: .; V gene: TRBV7-3; CDR3 DNA: TGTGCCAGCAGCTTAACCGGGAGGGCCAACAATGAGCAGTTCTTC; CDR3 protein: CASSLTGRANNEQFF
J gene: TRBJ2-5; D gene: TRBD2; clone size: few; V gene: TRBV5-4; CDR3 DNA: TGTGCCAGCAGCTTTGGCGGCGCGGGGGGGATTAGTAAGACCCAGTACTTC; CDR3 protein: CASSFGGAGGISKTQYF
J gene: TRBJ2-5; D gene: TRBD1; clone size: .; V gene: TRBV19; CDR3 DNA: TGTGCCAGTAGTGCTGACAGGGGAGTGGAGGAGACCCAGTACTTC; CDR3 protein: CASSADRGVEETQYF
J gene: TRBJ1-4; D gene: TRBD1; clone size: few; V gene: TRBV30; CDR3 DNA: TGTGCCTGGAGTACCGCGACAGGGGGCATTGAAAAACTGTTTTTT; CDR3 protein: CAWSTATGGIEKLFF
J gene: TRBJ2-1; D gene: .; clone size: .; V gene: TRBV29-1; CDR3 DNA: TGCAGCGTTGAACAGGGTGGTAATGAGCAGTTCTTC; CDR3 protein: CSVEQGGNEQFF
J gene: TRBJ1-1; D gene: TRBD1; clone size: .; V gene: TRBV4-3; CDR3 DNA: TGCGCCAGCAGCCGGACAGGGAACACTGAAGCTTTCTTT; CDR3 protein: CASSRTGNTEAFF
J gene: TRBJ2-3; D gene: .; clone size: .; V gene: TRBV7-2; CDR3 DNA: TGTGCCAGCAGCTTCAGGCCCCAAGGAGGCACAGATACGCAGTATTTT; CDR3 protein: CASSFRPQGGTDTQYF
J gene: TRBJ2-5; D gene: .; clone size: few; V gene: TRBV10-2; CDR3 DNA: TGCGCCAGCAGTGATAACAGGGAAGAGACCCAGTACTTC; CDR3 protein: CASSDNREETQYF
J gene: TRBJ2-1; D gene: .; clone size: .; V gene: TRBV7-8; CDR3 DNA: TGTGCCAGCAGCTTGACAGCGGCAAAAAGCTACAATGAGCAGTTCTTC; CDR3 protein: CASSLTAAKSYNEQFF
J gene: TRBJ1-2; D gene: .; clone size: once; V gene: TRBV6-6; CDR3 DNA: TGTGCCAGCATGCTGCAGGGTGGCAACTATGGCTACACCTTC; CDR3 protein: CASMLQGGNYGYTF